The 8 T cell receptor beta chains given below trace back to one sample, sequenced in a study of blood T cell repertoires in COVID-19. Clones were read by immunoSEQ multiplex PCR, and TCRdb kept only the in-frame ones, dropping some. The data contain almost 250,000 clones, roughly 89% of them singletons. Sample: PBMCs or T cells enriched from blood (not recorded which). These receptors were obtained from a woman aged 25 to 39 who had recovered from COVID-19.

The chain recombines TRBV6-1 with TRBJ2-1; 7 bases match TRBD2. CDR3 size: 15 residues. V lost 1 base, J lost 4 bases, and 4 bases stayed unmatched. Germline assignment: CDR1 MNHNS and CDR2 SASEGT. CDR3 region: CASSEGGGGYNEQFF. The DNA for the CDR3 is TGTGCCAGCAGTGAAGGTGGGGGGGGATACAATGAGCAGTTCTTC.

The table lists this clone with a few counts. This chain connects TRBV29-1 to TRBJ2-7, with 10 bases lining up with TRBD1. The junction had 9 bases not matched to a gene; V was cut back by 8 bases and J by 2 bases. Germline assignment: CDR1 SQVTM and CDR2 ANQGSEA. The CDR3 spans 14 residues. The CDR3 DNA follows: TGCAGCATATCAGGGGACAGGGGAACCTACGAGCAGTACTTC. As protein: CSISGDRGTYEQYF.

V and J are TRBV27 and TRBJ2-7, with 11 bases matching TRBD2. CDR1 and CDR2 from the germline V gene are MNHEY and SMNVEV (reference sequence). Trimming at V came to 6 bases and at J to 2 bases, leaving 9 bases not matched to a gene. There are 16 residues in the CDR3. CDR3 in amino acids: CASSPILTSGAYEQYF. CDR3 sequence (DNA): TGTGCCAGCAGCCCCATACTGACTAGCGGGGCCTACGAGCAGTACTTC.

This sequence joins TRBV7-2 and TRBJ1-1, with no clear D. The V gene's germline CDR1 is SGHTA and CDR2 FQGNSA. V gave up 8 bases and J gave up 2 bases, with 18 bases separating them. The CDR3 loop spans 15 amino acids. CDR3 coding DNA: TGTGCCAGCCCTCCAGGATCCGCGTCCAACACTGAAGCTTTCTTT. Protein: CASPPGSASNTEAFF.

Here the CDR3 reads CASSPRRIQGGYF. DNA for the CDR3: TGTGCCAGCAGTCCCCGTCGTATCCAGGGTGGGTACTTC. This chain uses TRBV28 with TRBJ2-7; tentatively, D is TRBD1 (5 bases). Germline V CDR1 and CDR2: MDHEN, SYDVKM. The CDR3 covers 13 residues. The V end was cut by 5 bases, the J end by 12 bases, with 20 bases between.

V is TRBV18 and J is TRBJ2-7, with D unclear. V shed 3 bases and J shed 3 bases, with 9 bases lying between them. Germline values: CDR1 KGHSH, CDR2 LQKENI. CDR3 length equals 13 residues. The DNA of the CDR3 is TGTGCCAGCTCACCCAAGCTATACTACGAGCAGTACTTC. Protein sequence: CASSPKLYYEQYF.

The genes are TRBV7-3 and TRBJ2-2; the D gene is possibly TRBD2 (6 bases). This CDR3 is 12 amino acids long. In germline, CDR1 is SGHTA, CDR2 FQGTGA. V was shortened by 9 bases and J by 4 bases, with 9 bases between the two germline ends. The CDR3 bases are TGTGCCAGGGGGGGTCCCACCGGGGAGCTGTTTTTT. Protein: CARGGPTGELFF.

The rearrangement links TRBV11-2 to TRBJ1-4, with a possible D match to TRBD1 (6 bases). This CDR3 contains 15 residues. V lost 2 bases and J 8 bases, leaving 15 bases between the germline ends. The V gene's germline CDR1 is SGHAT and CDR2 FQNNGV. CDR3 sequence: CASSLRGAGDEKLFF. The DNA for the CDR3 is TGTGCCAGCAGCTTAAGGGGGGCGGGAGACGAAAAACTGTTTTTT.